Listed below are T cell receptor beta chains from one sample, sequenced in a study of blood T cell repertoires in COVID-19. The assay was immunoSEQ multiplex PCR, and TCRdb's table has in-frame clones only and misses some. The sample lists 55,000 to 85,000 clones; approximately 83% were seen once. Material for sequencing was peripheral blood. The receptors derive from a human donor in a cohort sampled during active COVID-19. Both conserved end residues are part of each CDR3. Fields, in order: CDR3 protein, V gene.

CDR3 protein: CATSFYINQPQHF
V gene: TRBV24-1

CDR3 protein: CASSPRGNQPQHF
V gene: TRBV18

CDR3 protein: CASSALGGGLGEQFF
V gene: TRBV9

CDR3 protein: CASSYGTSGGYNEQFF
V gene: TRBV5-4

CDR3 protein: CASSRSGDTSTDTQYF
V gene: TRBV5-1

CDR3 protein: CASSSLAGAGNEQFF
V gene: TRBV11-2

CDR3 protein: CAISESIRDGYTF
V gene: TRBV10-3

CDR3 protein: CASSQPGGGSGNTIYF
V gene: TRBV5-4

CDR3 protein: CASREDLRSTEAFF
V gene: TRBV2

CDR3 protein: CASSVYNEQFF
V gene: TRBV10-2

CDR3 protein: CASSSTGEADEKLFF
V gene: TRBV10-2

CDR3 protein: CASSLRESAKNIQYF
V gene: TRBV6-6

CDR3 protein: CASSLERQEAFF
V gene: TRBV27

CDR3 protein: CASSPSLGPRETGNTIYF
V gene: TRBV4-1

CDR3 protein: CATSEGGKQPQHF
V gene: TRBV24-1

CDR3 protein: CATSRDRGADSPLHF
V gene: TRBV15

CDR3 protein: CASSLGGEEIGYTF
V gene: TRBV5-4

CDR3 protein: CASSPPGDYNSPLHF
V gene: TRBV5-1

CDR3 protein: CASSLGEGTEAFF
V gene: TRBV3-1/TRBV3-2

CDR3 protein: CASRLDRGLYEKLFF
V gene: TRBV2

CDR3 protein: CASSQVGGSYEQYF
V gene: TRBV4-2

CDR3 protein: CASSFTGANTGELFF
V gene: TRBV5-1

CDR3 protein: CASSLALASADQETQYF
V gene: TRBV5-1

CDR3 protein: CASRGTGDYEQYF
V gene: TRBV6-5

CDR3 protein: CASRAGILAGGEQYF
V gene: TRBV2

CDR3 protein: CASSQDRALNSPLHF
V gene: TRBV4-1

CDR3 protein: CATSAGTRSPLHF
V gene: TRBV15

CDR3 protein: CASSETLWTSSGDTQYF
V gene: TRBV6-1

CDR3 protein: CASSWDRAGEKLFF
V gene: TRBV3-1/TRBV3-2

CDR3 protein: CSVDNIRAGGNEQFF
V gene: TRBV29-1

CDR3 protein: CAAGVEVNTEAFF
V gene: TRBV2

CDR3 protein: CASSAESNSPLHF
V gene: TRBV9

CDR3 protein: CASNPGTSGASYEQYF
V gene: TRBV28

CDR3 protein: CASSQDWSGGVSDTQYF
V gene: TRBV4-2

CDR3 protein: CASSLGDRHQETQYF
V gene: TRBV5-8

CDR3 protein: CASKTGGGTGELFF
V gene: TRBV6-6

CDR3 protein: CASSYLGGRGNQPQHF
V gene: TRBV6-6

CDR3 protein: CASASGQGIYEQYF
V gene: TRBV5-6

CDR3 protein: CASSLGRRGDTQYF
V gene: TRBV7-9

CDR3 protein: CASSLSGEGNTEAFF
V gene: TRBV27

CDR3 protein: CASSYARGSTDTQYF
V gene: TRBV6-5

CDR3 protein: CASSLGRGDGTDTQYF
V gene: TRBV7-9

CDR3 protein: CASRLTGAGYTF
V gene: TRBV6-5

CDR3 protein: CASSLRQGTEKLFF
V gene: TRBV4-1

CDR3 protein: CASSQDTPGQETQYF
V gene: TRBV3-1/TRBV3-2

CDR3 protein: CASSSLGGRWTDTQYF
V gene: TRBV11-2

CDR3 protein: CASSILGGGEQFF
V gene: TRBV19

CDR3 protein: CASGTGGAWDTEAFF
V gene: TRBV6-5

CDR3 protein: CASSTGQGYSPLHF
V gene: TRBV21-1

CDR3 protein: CASSLLAAVYNEQFF
V gene: TRBV13

CDR3 protein: CASSPSGGDEQYF
V gene: TRBV18

CDR3 protein: CAWSEGGTGDGETQYF
V gene: TRBV30

CDR3 protein: CASASAGGAPEQYF
V gene: TRBV28

CDR3 protein: CATLLSDRGQKTQYF
V gene: TRBV15

CDR3 protein: CASQPGQGYNEQFF
V gene: TRBV19

CDR3 protein: CASSQVGGDGYTF
V gene: TRBV4-3

CDR3 protein: CASSPQGGGLSNEKLFF
V gene: TRBV2

CDR3 protein: CASSIVAPGTSGANNEQFF
V gene: TRBV19

CDR3 protein: CASTPPGTAHPDTQYF
V gene: TRBV7-2